This passage covers 25 T cell receptor beta chains from one sample sequenced in a study of blood T cell repertoires in COVID-19. Sequencing was performed with immunoSEQ multiplex PCR; in TCRdb, only in-frame clones are kept and a portion is missing. The sample yields roughly 260,000 clones, approximately 89% seen once. Input material: PBMCs or T cells enriched from blood (not recorded which). Receptors originate from a woman under 30 who had recovered from COVID-19.

The V and J genes are TRBV10-1 and TRBJ1-1; D perhaps matches TRBD1 (5 bases). Trimming removed 0 bases from V and 1 base from J, with 6 bases in between. From germline, CDR1 is WNHNN and CDR2 SYGVQD (reference sequence). The length of the CDR3 is 14 residues. DNA of the CDR3: TGCGCCAGCAGTGAGTCGCAGGGGAACACTGAAGCTTTCTTT. Protein product: CASSESQGNTEAFF.

The chain has TRBV5-4 and TRBJ2-1; maybe TRBD2 (7 bases). This CDR3 is built from 18 residues. With 2 bases removed from V and 6 bases from J, the gap between germline ends came to 24 bases. Germline CDR1 is SGHNT and CDR2 is YYREEE (reference sequence). CDR3 bases: TGTGCCAGCAGCTTCTTGGGGGGGGGCCACCCTGGAGGCAATGAGCAGTTCTTC. Its protein is CASSFLGGGHPGGNEQFF.

This clone was counted a single time. J is TRBJ2-2 and V is TRBV7-6; 7 nucleotides line up with TRBD2. CDR3 size: 17 residues. Germline CDR1 SGHVS, CDR2 FNYEAQ. The V and J ends lost 4 bases and 6 bases, in that order; junction bases with no gene match: 14. In nucleotides, the CDR3 is TGTGCCAGCAGCTCCGACGAGGGCGGGAGCCTGGCCGGGGAGCTGTTTTTT. Translating gives CASSSDEGGSLAGELFF.

This chain links TRBV3-1 (or the pseudogene TRBV3-2) with TRBJ2-4; 10 bases match TRBD1. CDR3 length: 16 residues. J was trimmed by 0 bases and V by 9 bases; bases with no gene match: 8. Germline CDR1 and CDR2: LGHDT and YNNKEL (reference sequence). For the CDR3, the DNA is TGTGCCAGTCCCGGGGGGGACAGGGGAGCCAAAAACATTCAGTACTTC. Protein product: CASPGGDRGAKNIQYF.

This clone was detected a few times. The V call is TRBV19, the J call TRBJ1-5; D is undetermined. The CDR3 consists of 14 residues. Trimming took 7 bases from V and 2 from J, leaving 12 bases between them. The germline CDR1 and CDR2 sequences are LNHDA and SQIVND (reference sequence). CDR3 sequence reads: CASTSLAGNQPQHF. The CDR3 DNA sequence: TGTGCCAGTACCTCCTTAGCAGGCAATCAGCCCCAGCATTTT.

The CDR3 sequence is CASTHNKGKNYGYTF. In DNA, the CDR3 is TGTGCCAGCACCCACAACAAGGGGAAGAACTATGGCTACACCTTC. The chain links TRBV7-9 to TRBJ1-2; a possible D gene is TRBD1 (5 bases). Trimming removed 7 bases from V and 2 bases from J, with 17 bases in between. The CDR3 totals 15 residues. Germline CDR1 and CDR2: SEHNR and FQNEAQ (reference sequence).

This sequence joins TRBV7-3 and TRBJ2-6; the D is unclear. The ends were cut back, 5 bases at V and 0 bases at J, with 17 bases in the middle. The CDR3 length is 18 residues. Per the germline V gene, CDR1 is SGHTA and CDR2 is FQGTGA. The CDR3 nucleotides read TGTGCCAGCAGCCTAGGTCCTAATATAGGCTCTGGGGCCAACGTCCTGACTTTC. It codes for CASSLGPNIGSGANVLTF. Based on the CDR3 plus reference TRBV7-3 and TRBJ2-6, the full variable domain is GAGVSQTPSNKVTEKGKYVELRCDPISGHTALYWYRQSLGQGPEFLIYFQGTGAADDSGLPNDRFFAVRPEGSVSTLKIQRTERGDSAVYLCASSLGPNIGSGANVLTFGAGSRLTVL.

This clone has just one count. V and J are TRBV7-9 and TRBJ1-1; D gene ambiguous. Germline CDR1 SEHNR, CDR2 FQNEAQ (reference sequence). This CDR3 is built from 14 residues. The germline V and J ends were trimmed by 4 bases and 0 bases, with 9 bases remaining between them. CDR3 coding DNA: TGTGCCAGCAGCTATCAAGAGATGAACACTGAAGCTTTCTTT. Protein sequence: CASSYQEMNTEAFF.

The rearrangement links TRBV5-6 to TRBJ2-1; 14 positions agree with TRBD2. The CDR3 runs to 16 residues. V lost 3 bases and J lost 4; bases outside the gene matches: 3. Per the germline V gene, CDR1 is SGHDT and CDR2 is YYEEEE. This CDR3 reads CASSYGLAGGYNEQFF. DNA of the CDR3: TGTGCCAGCAGCTACGGACTAGCGGGGGGTTACAATGAGCAGTTCTTC.

This clone showed up just a few times. V is TRBV3-1 (or the pseudogene TRBV3-2) and J is TRBJ1-2; maybe TRBD1 (6 bases). Trimming pared 4 bases from V and 7 bases from J, leaving 16 bases between. Germline V CDR1 and CDR2: LGHDT, YNNKEL (reference sequence). The CDR3 length is 14 residues. The CDR3 coding sequence is TGTGCCAGCAGCCCCAGTGGGTACAGGGTTGGCTACACCTTC. It yields the protein CASSPSGYRVGYTF.

This sequence joins TRBV30 and TRBJ2-2; tentatively, D is TRBD1 (5 bases). The CDR3 has 12 amino acids. V lost 5 bases and J 6 bases, leaving 10 bases between the germline ends. CDR1 and CDR2 (germline): GTSNPN, SVGIG (reference sequence). CDR3: CAWGQGAGELFF. Here the CDR3 DNA reads TGTGCCTGGGGGCAGGGTGCCGGGGAGCTGTTTTTT.

The chain couples TRBV9 to TRBJ2-7; no firm D call. This CDR3 region has 12 residues. CDR1 and CDR2 from the germline V gene are SGDLS and YYNGEE. V gave up 3 bases and J gave up 0 bases, with 4 bases separating them. CDR3 bases: TGTGCCAGCAGCGGAGACTCCTACGAGCAGTACTTC. Amino acids: CASSGDSYEQYF.

This chain links TRBV5-6 with TRBJ1-3, with 8 bases aligning to TRBD1. The germline V gene has CDR1 SGHDT and CDR2 YYEEEE. CDR3 length equals 17 residues. V lost 4 bases and J lost 2; bases outside the gene matches: 11. The CDR3 bases are TGTGCCAGCAGCCTACTGGGACAGGATGCCCCTGGAAACACCATATATTTT. Translation: CASSLLGQDAPGNTIYF.

The chain employs TRBV6-5 and TRBJ2-1; TRBD1 matches 7 bases. J was trimmed by 10 bases and V by 5 bases; bases with no gene match: 5. CDR1 MNHEY and CDR2 SVGAGI come from the germline V gene. The CDR3 spans 12 residues. The CDR3 region has the DNA TGTGCCAGCAGTCTAGGGGGCAACGAGCAGTTCTTC. This gives the protein CASSLGGNEQFF.

This clone was seen more than once but under ten times. The rearrangement links TRBV18 to TRBJ2-7; 9 bases agree with TRBD1. V gave up 5 bases and J gave up 6 bases; unmatched junction bases: 5. Germline V gene lookup returns CDR1 KGHSH and CDR2 LQKENI. This CDR3 is 13 amino acids long. CDR3 nucleotide sequence: TGTGCCAGCTCAACAGGACAGGGGCTCGAGCAGTACTTC. It codes for CASSTGQGLEQYF.

This chain joins TRBV7-2 and TRBJ2-7; D is possibly TRBD2 (6 bases). Trimming took 5 bases from V and 2 from J, leaving 13 bases between them. This CDR3 has 14 residues. Per the germline V gene, CDR1 is SGHTA and CDR2 is FQGNSA. The CDR3 protein is CASSVGGIAYEQYF. The CDR3 nucleotides read TGTGCCAGCAGCGTAGGAGGGATCGCCTACGAGCAGTACTTC.

This clone was seen a single time. The chain couples TRBV7-9 to TRBJ2-1; D possibly corresponds to TRBD1 (6 bases). V gave up 4 bases and J gave up 3 bases, with 22 bases separating them. The CDR3 is 18 residues long. CDR1 and CDR2 from the germline V gene are SEHNR and FQNEAQ (reference sequence). This chain's CDR3 is CASSSPQGKSGVYNEQFF. The CDR3 DNA sequence: TGTGCCAGCAGCTCTCCTCAGGGGAAATCGGGTGTCTACAATGAGCAGTTCTTC. Variable domain in full (rest from reference TRBV7-9 and TRBJ2-1): DTGVSQNPRHKITKRGQNVTFRCDPISEHNRLYWYRQTLGQGPEFLTYFQNEAQLEKSRLLSDRFSAERPKGSFSTLEIQRTEQGDSAMYLCASSSPQGKSGVYNEQFFGPGTRLTVL.

This clone was seen only a few times. V usage is TRBV5-4 and J usage is TRBJ1-1, with D possibly being TRBD1 (6 bases). The germline V gene encodes CDR1 SGHNT and CDR2 YYREEE (reference sequence). CDR3 length: 12 amino acids. V was pared by 3 bases and J by 10 bases, with 13 bases between. The CDR3 nucleotides are TGTGCCAGCAGCTGGGACAATCAAGGAGCTTTCTTT. Translating it yields CASSWDNQGAFF.

The chain couples TRBV18 to TRBJ1-5; TRBD1 aligns across 10 bases. J lost 0 bases, V lost 6 bases, and 8 bases had no gene match. This CDR3 has 17 amino acids. CDR1 KGHSH and CDR2 LQKENI come from the germline V gene. The CDR3 DNA reads as TGTGCCAGCTCGCCGGGACAGGGGTGGGATAGCAATCAGCCCCAGCATTTT. Translating gives CASSPGQGWDSNQPQHF.

This chain joins TRBV5-1 and TRBJ1-1, with D possibly TRBD1 on 6 matching bases. There are 13 residues in the CDR3. V was cut by 2 bases and J by 4 bases, with 9 bases left in between. In germline, CDR1 is SGHRS, CDR2 YFSETQ. The CDR3 DNA reads TGCGCCAGCAGCTTCGGGGGGCTCACTGAAGCTTTCTTT. The encoded protein is CASSFGGLTEAFF.

The chain combines TRBV5-1 with TRBJ2-1; 9 nucleotides match TRBD2. CDR1 and CDR2 from the germline V gene are SGHRS and YFSETQ. Losses at the gene ends were 4 bases for V and 3 bases for J; bases not matched to a gene: 5. The CDR3 loop spans 15 amino acids. CDR3 sequence reads: CASSLGLASYNEQFF. The CDR3 DNA is TGCGCCAGCAGCCTCGGACTAGCGAGCTACAATGAGCAGTTCTTC.

The chain couples TRBV2 to TRBJ1-1; TRBD1 matches at 7 bases. V trimming: 5 bases; J trimming: 0 bases; junction bases outside the gene matches: 6. The CDR3 has 15 residues. The germline V gene has CDR1 SNHLY and CDR2 FYNNEI. The CDR3 DNA follows: TGTGCCAGCAGTCCTCCGGGACAGCTGAACACTGAAGCTTTCTTT. It encodes CASSPPGQLNTEAFF.

This chain connects TRBV11-2 to TRBJ1-2, with TRBD1 matching over 10 bases. CDR3 size: 17 residues. Trimming took 5 bases from V and 0 from J; bases not matched to a gene: 9. Germline V lookup: CDR1 SGHAT, CDR2 FQNNGV. The CDR3 loop reads CASSPTPGTGANYGYTF. The CDR3 DNA follows: TGTGCCAGCAGCCCGACTCCCGGGACAGGGGCTAACTATGGCTACACCTTC.

The chain couples TRBV11-3 to TRBJ2-1; a possible D gene is TRBD2 (6 bases). Germline V gives CDR1 SGHNT, CDR2 YENEEA. The V end lost 0 bases, the J end lost 2 bases, and 11 bases lay between the germline ends. This CDR3 comprises 16 residues. The CDR3 DNA is TGTGCCAGCAGCTTAGATGGGGCGGGGCCCTACAATGAGCAGTTCTTC. Translation gives CASSLDGAGPYNEQFF.

This rearrangement joins TRBV9 to TRBJ1-6; possibly TRBD1 for D (6 bases). Germline V CDR1 and CDR2: SGDLS, YYNGEE. V was clipped by 0 bases and J by 10 bases, with 14 bases between them. The CDR3 totals 15 residues. The CDR3 sequence: CASSVDWTERSPLHF. As DNA, the CDR3 is TGTGCCAGCAGCGTAGATTGGACAGAACGGTCACCCCTCCACTTT.